A few counts support the clone carrying this T cell receptor beta chain. Its antigen is not identified. Some clones are missing from TCRdb's copy, which holds only in-frame ones; the method was immunoSEQ multiplex PCR. Among approximately 740,000 clones, 80% to 95% were seen once, and the ten largest hold under 30%. The entry originates in a study of shared clonotypes between healthy human individuals. The V and J ends lost 0 bases and 4 bases respectively, with 9 bases between them. This CDR3 spans 14 amino acids. CDR1 is MRHNA and CDR2 is SNTAGT in the germline V gene. The naive CD8 population came from CD45RO-negative cells selected for CCR7, without terminally differentiated effector memory CD45RA+ cells. Overall study results and limits: Naive subsets typically showed greater estimated richness than memory subsets.

The clonotype was recovered from a young man in good health. The chain links TRBV6-4 to TRBJ1-1; no firm D call. The sample taken for sequencing was naive CD8+ T cells sorted from blood. The CDR3 DNA reads TGTGCCAGCAGTGACTCTTCCCGGGCCACTGAAGCTTTCTTT. It yields the protein CASSDSSRATEAFF.